This is a list of T cell receptor beta chains from one sample in a study of cytomegalovirus exposure and HLA in healthy donors. Measured with immunoSEQ multiplex PCR; TCRdb has only the in-frame clones, and not every one. Of roughly 100,000 clones in the sample, around 75% were seen once. The sequencing input was PBMCs. These receptors all come from a man aged 18 to 30 in good health and CMV-seropositive. CDR3s leave out the opening cysteine and the closing phenylalanine or tryptophan.

J gene	V gene	CDR3 protein
TRBJ2-7	TRBV29-1	SVALASGVPGEQY
TRBJ1-2	TRBV30	AWSVLGTGPGYT
TRBJ1-2	TRBV18	ASSRSGTAVGYT
TRBJ1-2	TRBV27	AKENQDRVGYGYT
TRBJ1-1	TRBV9	ASSVDQGSNTEAF
TRBJ2-3	TRBV5-1	ATRLTGEWRDTQY
TRBJ1-5	TRBV6-1	ASSEAAGGGNQPQH
TRBJ1-4	TRBV5-1	ASSSQGALEKLF
TRBJ2-3	TRBV7-8	ASSLKWQGETDTQY
TRBJ2-3	TRBV6-1	ASRRAGADTQY
TRBJ1-4	TRBV6-1	ASSPLSPEKLF
TRBJ1-5	TRBV28	ASSPTGPGPQH
TRBJ1-2	TRBV7-9	ASSLLMSSGTGVNGYT
TRBJ1-4	TRBV5-4	ASSQGGLSEKLF
TRBJ1-5	TRBV5-6	ASSLRRVGNQPQH
TRBJ2-3	TRBV29-1	SVQSIGADTQY
TRBJ1-2	TRBV21-1	ASRYNYGYT
TRBJ1-6	TRBV13	ASSPRGPIGNSPLH
TRBJ2-7	TRBV6-5	ASSHRGNEQY